There are a few counts of the clone carrying this T cell receptor (beta chain). Antigen specificity is unknown. This CDR3 comprises 15 residues. The germline V and J ends were trimmed by 10 bases and 0 bases, with 16 bases remaining between them. The germline V gene encodes CDR1 MNHNS and CDR2 SASEGT. This sample stems from a study of T-cell memory formation after mild COVID-19. Study as a whole: In these data, TCR clusters were largely donor specific. Study-wide results and limits: Pre-infection memory carried some responding clones, suggesting that cross-reactive memory joined.

It was 5'RACE with constant-segment primers that produced the TCR alpha and TCR beta cDNA libraries, which carried sample barcodes and UMIs. TCRdb re-analysed the 5' RACE reads in MiXCR, keeping a single row per CDR3 protein. The table includes 200,000 to 250,000 distinct CDR3 sequences, less than 20% detected once. The specimen was PBMCs or a T cell subset sorted from them (not recorded which). The sequence came from an adult woman who had mild COVID-19 (a few samples of this study predate the infection). Cell type and time point are not known. The chain links TRBV6-1 to TRBJ1-3; D unresolved. This CDR3 reads CATTPQTISGNTIYF. CDR3 DNA sequence: TGTGCCACCACCCCCCAAACTATCTCTGGAAACACCATATATTTT.